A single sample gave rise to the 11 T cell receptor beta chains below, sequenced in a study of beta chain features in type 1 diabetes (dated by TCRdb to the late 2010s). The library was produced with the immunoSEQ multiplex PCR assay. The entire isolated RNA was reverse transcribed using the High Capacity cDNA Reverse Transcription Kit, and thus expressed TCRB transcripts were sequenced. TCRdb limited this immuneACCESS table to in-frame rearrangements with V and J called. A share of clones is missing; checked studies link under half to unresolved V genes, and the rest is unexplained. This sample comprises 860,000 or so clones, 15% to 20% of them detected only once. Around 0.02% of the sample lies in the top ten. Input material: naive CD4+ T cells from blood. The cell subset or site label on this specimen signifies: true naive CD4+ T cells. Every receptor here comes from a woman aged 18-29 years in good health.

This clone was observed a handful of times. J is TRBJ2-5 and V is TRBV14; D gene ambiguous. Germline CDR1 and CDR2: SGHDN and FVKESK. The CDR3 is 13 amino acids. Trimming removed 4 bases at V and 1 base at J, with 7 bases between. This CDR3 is CASSRVFQETQYF. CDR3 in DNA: TGTGCCAGCAGCCGGGTTTTCCAAGAGACCCAGTACTTC.

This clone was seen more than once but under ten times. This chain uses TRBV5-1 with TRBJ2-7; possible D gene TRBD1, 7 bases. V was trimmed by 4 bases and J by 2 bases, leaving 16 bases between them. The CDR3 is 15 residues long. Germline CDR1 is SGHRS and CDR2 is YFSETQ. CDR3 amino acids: CASSVGGTDTYEQYF. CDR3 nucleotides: TGCGCCAGCAGCGTAGGAGGGACAGACACCTACGAGCAGTACTTC.

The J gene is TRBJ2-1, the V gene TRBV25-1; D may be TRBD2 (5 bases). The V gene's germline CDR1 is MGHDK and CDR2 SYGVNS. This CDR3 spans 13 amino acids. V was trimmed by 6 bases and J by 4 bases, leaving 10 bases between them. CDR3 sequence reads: CASSLARYNEQFF. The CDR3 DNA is TGTGCCAGCAGCCTAGCCAGGTACAATGAGCAGTTCTTC. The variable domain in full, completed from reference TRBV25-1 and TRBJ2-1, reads EADIYQTPRYLVIGTGKKITLECSQTMGHDKMYWYQQDPGMELHLIHYSYGVNSTEKGDLSSESTVSRIRTEHFPLTLESARPSHTSQYLCASSLARYNEQFFGPGTRLTVL.

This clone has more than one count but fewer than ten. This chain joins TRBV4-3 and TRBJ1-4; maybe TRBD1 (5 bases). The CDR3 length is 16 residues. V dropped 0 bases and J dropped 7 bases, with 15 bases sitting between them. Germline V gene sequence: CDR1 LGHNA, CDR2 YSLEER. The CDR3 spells CASSQDSSGRREKLFF. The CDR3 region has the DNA TGCGCCAGCAGCCAAGATAGTTCGGGGCGCCGTGAAAAACTGTTTTTT.

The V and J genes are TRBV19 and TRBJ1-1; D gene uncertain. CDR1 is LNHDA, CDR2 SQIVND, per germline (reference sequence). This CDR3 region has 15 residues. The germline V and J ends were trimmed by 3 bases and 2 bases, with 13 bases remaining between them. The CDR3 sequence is CASSIRKGPNTEAFF. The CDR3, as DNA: TGTGCCAGTAGTATTCGAAAGGGCCCCAACACTGAAGCTTTCTTT.

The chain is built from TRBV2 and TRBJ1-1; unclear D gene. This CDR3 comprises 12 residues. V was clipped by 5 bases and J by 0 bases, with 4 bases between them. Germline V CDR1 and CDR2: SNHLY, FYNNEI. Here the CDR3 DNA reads TGTGCCAGCAGTCGCCTGAACACTGAAGCTTTCTTT. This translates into CASSRLNTEAFF.

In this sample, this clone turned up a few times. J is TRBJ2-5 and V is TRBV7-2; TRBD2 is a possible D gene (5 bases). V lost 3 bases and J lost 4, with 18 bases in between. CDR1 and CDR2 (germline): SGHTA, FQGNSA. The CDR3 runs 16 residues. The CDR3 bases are TGTGCCAGCAGCTTCGGCCGGGGAAGGTGGGGAGAGACCCAGTACTTC. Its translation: CASSFGRGRWGETQYF.

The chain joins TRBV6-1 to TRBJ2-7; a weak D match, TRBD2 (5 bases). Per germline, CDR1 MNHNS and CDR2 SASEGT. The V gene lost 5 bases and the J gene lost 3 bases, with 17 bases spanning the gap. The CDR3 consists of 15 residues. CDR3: CASSLLTPGIYEQYF. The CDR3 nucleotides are TGTGCCAGCAGTTTACTTACCCCCGGGATCTACGAGCAGTACTTC.

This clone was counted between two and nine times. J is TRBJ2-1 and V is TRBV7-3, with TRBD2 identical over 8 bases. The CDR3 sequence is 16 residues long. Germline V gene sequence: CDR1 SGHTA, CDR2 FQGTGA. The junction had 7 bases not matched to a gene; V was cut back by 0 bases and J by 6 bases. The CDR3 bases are TGTGCCAGCAGCTTAACGGGGACTAGTAAGCTCAATGAGCAGTTCTTC. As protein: CASSLTGTSKLNEQFF.

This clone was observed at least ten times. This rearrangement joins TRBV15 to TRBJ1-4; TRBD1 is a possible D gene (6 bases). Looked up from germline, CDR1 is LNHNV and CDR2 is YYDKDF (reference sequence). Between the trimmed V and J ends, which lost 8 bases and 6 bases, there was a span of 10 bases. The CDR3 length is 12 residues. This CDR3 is CATQGSDEKLFF. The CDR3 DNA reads TGTGCCACCCAGGGGAGTGATGAAAAACTGTTTTTT.

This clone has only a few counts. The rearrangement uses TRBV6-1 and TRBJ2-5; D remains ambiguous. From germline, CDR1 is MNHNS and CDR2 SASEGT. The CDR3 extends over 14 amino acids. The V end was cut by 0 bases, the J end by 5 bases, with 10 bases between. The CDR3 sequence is CASSEALRRETQYF. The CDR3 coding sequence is TGTGCCAGCAGTGAAGCGCTCCGACGGGAGACCCAGTACTTC.